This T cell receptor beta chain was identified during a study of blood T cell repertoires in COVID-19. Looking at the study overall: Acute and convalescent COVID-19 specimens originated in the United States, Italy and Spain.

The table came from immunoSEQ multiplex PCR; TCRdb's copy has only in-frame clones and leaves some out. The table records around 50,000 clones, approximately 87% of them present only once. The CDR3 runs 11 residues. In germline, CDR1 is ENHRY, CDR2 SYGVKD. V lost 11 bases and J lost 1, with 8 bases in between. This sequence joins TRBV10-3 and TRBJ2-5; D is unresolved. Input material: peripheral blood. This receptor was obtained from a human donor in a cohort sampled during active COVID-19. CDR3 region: CASSGQETQYF. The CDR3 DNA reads TGTGCCTCATCAGGCCAAGAGACCCAGTACTTC.